This T cell receptor (beta chain) was identified in a study of CD8 T cells in Susac syndrome. The diagnostic criteria were recently defined, and patients with Susac syndrome met them for definite or probable disease. Regarding this clonotype: Its cognate antigen is unknown.

Roughly 0.45 to 1 ug RNA was reverse transcribed with random hexamers. TCRdb fed the immunoSEQ multiplex PCR reads into MiXCR, producing one record per CDR3 protein. Altogether around 71,000 distinct CDR3 sequences are present, 93% being singletons, with the ten largest covering over 0.12%. General study findings and limits: None of the CD4+ T cell repertoires in Susac syndrome showed clonal expansion.

V was trimmed by 0 bases and J by 2 bases, leaving 12 bases between them. This CDR3 has 15 amino acids. Germline V gene data show CDR1 as SGHRS and CDR2 as YFSETQ. Specimen: CD4+ T cells from PBMCs. The source is a human donor with Susac syndrome. V gene TRBV5-1 combines with J gene TRBJ2-7, with D perhaps matching TRBD2 (5 bases). The CDR3 region is CASSLAPGVAYEQYF. The CDR3 nucleotides read TGCGCCAGCAGCTTGGCTCCCGGGGTAGCCTACGAGCAGTACTTC.